This TCR beta chain was sequenced in a study of graft-versus-host responses after intestinal transplantation. Study-wide background: Induction with anti-thymocyte globulin, then tacrolimus and steroids for 2 to 3 years, was given to all recipients.

V was cut by 5 bases and J by 4 bases, with 14 bases left in between. The germline gives CDR1 MNHEY, CDR2 SVGAGI. The CDR3 length is 14 residues. Findings and caveats of the study: Allografts of one patient group, those with graft-donor T cell macrochimerism, had high graft-versus-host to host-versus-graft clonal ratios. Investigators detected GvH clones in recipient marrow, with some emerging earlier in ileum or blood.

Profiling relied on immunoSEQ multiplex PCR, and the TCRdb table lists in-frame clones only, not all of them. The repertoire has about 37,000 clones, roughly nine tenths of them found once; the top ten carry about 20%. This clone was seen a single time. The antigen is undetermined. Intraepithelial lymphocytes and lamina propria lymphocytes were released through processing of graft tissue. The sequenced sample was ileum tissue, obtained more than 200 days after intestinal transplant. The sequence was obtained from a human patient who received an intestinal transplant, so some T cells may come from the graft donor. The V and J genes are TRBV6-5 and TRBJ2-5; either TRBD1 or TRBD2 may supply D (5 bases each). The CDR3 DNA is TGTGCCAGCAGTCTGGAAGGGACGAGAGAGACCCAGTACTTC. It specifies CASSLEGTRETQYF.